This entry features one T cell receptor beta chain sequence. As yet, its antigen is unknown. The record originates from a study of PD-1 blockade in classical Hodgkin lymphoma. Points from the study as a whole: Newly diagnosed patients had diversity similar to the baseline diversity of complete responders.

TCRdb's table, derived via immunoSEQ multiplex PCR, lists solely in-frame clones and lacks some. This table has tens of thousands of clones, 88% appearing once. V dropped 0 bases and J dropped 8 bases, with 16 bases sitting between them. CDR1 is LGHNA, CDR2 YNFKEQ, per germline. The CDR3 length is 16 residues. All trial patients relapsed after autologous stem cell transplantation. Patients reached a best response of complete response, partial response or progressive disease. The sample here was peripheral blood mononuclear cells (PBMCs), taken at baseline. This clonotype was obtained from a human donor with classical Hodgkin lymphoma. The V call is TRBV4-2, the J call TRBJ1-4; D remains unclear. The CDR3 coding sequence is TGTGCCAGCAGCCAAGACTCCTTGCAGAGGAACGAAAAACTGTTTTTT. Its protein is CASSQDSLQRNEKLFF.